The clone carrying this TCR beta chain showed up just a few times. This sample was included in a study of human T cells and chemical hapten exposure. As for the study in general: For the roughly 24-week duration of the study, patients were given weekly doses of diphenylcyclopropenone on the scalp. It was small differences in pooled library volume that mainly caused per-sample TCR yields to vary.

As for time point: patch test 2, 6 weeks after DPC sensitization. Noted treatment: therapeutic diphenylcyclopropenone sensitization with weekly scalp DPC. After removal of 3 bases from V and 5 bases from J, the junction contained 9 bases not matched to a gene. The germline gives CDR1 MNHEY, CDR2 SVGAGI. The CDR3 extends over 16 amino acids. TCRdb reprocessed the RACE reads via MiXCR and lists one record per CDR3 protein. Counted here are about 380,000 distinct CDR3 sequences, about 6% occurring once; the ten biggest clones make up around 6.1%. This sequence joins TRBV6-5 and TRBJ2-3; 9 bases match TRBD1. Sequencing used whole blood, obtained in connection with sensitization to the hapten diphenylcyclopropenone (DPC). The TCR was taken from a woman between 18 and 30 years old with alopecia areata. Some clones in this sample may be carry-over from other donors' samples. CDR3 loop: CASSYSKRTGVDTQYF. The CDR3 region has the DNA TGTGCCAGCAGTTATTCAAAGAGGACAGGGGTAGATACGCAGTATTTT.